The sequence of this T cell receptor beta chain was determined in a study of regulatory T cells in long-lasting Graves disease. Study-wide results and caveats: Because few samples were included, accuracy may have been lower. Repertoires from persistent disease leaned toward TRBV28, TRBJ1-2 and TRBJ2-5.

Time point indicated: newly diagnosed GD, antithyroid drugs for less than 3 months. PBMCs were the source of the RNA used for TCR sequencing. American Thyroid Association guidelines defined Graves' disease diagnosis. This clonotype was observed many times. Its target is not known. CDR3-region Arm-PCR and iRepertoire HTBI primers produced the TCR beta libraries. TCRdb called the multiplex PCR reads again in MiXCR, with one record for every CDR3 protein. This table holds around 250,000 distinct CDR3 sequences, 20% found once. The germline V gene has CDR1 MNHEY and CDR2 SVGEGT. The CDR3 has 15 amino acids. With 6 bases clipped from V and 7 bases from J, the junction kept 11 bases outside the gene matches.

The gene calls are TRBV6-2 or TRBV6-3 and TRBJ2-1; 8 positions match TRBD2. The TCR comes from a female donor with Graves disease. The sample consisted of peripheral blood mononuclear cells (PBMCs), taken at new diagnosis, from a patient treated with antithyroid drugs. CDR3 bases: TGTGCCAGCAGGCTAACGGGGGGGCAAGGGAATGAGCAGTTCTTC. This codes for CASRLTGGQGNEQFF.